A selection of T cell receptor beta chains follows, all from one sample in a study of blood T cell repertoires in COVID-19. Sequenced by immunoSEQ multiplex PCR; TCRdb stores in-frame clones only, minus some. The table lists roughly 150,000 clones, over 70% of them singletons. The sequenced sample consisted of PBMCs or T cells enriched from blood (not recorded which). Receptors originate from a man aged 65 to 85 who had been exposed to COVID-19. Each CDR3 is given with its conserved first and last residue. D genes are given only for firm matches. Clone size is shown for a subset of rows, as once, few, many or a class of expanded clone.

abundance,v_gene,d_gene,j_gene,CDR3nt,CDR3aa
NA,TRBV10-1,NA,TRBJ2-1,TGCGCCAGCAGATCCGGGATCTCCGTCGACAATGAGCAGTTCTTC,CASRSGISVDNEQFF
NA,TRBV19,NA,TRBJ1-1,TGTGCCAGTAGGGGGGGGGTGACAGGGAACACTGAAGCTTTCTTT,CASRGGVTGNTEAFF
NA,TRBV7-8,NA,TRBJ2-7,TGTGCCAGCAGCCGGAGGGGGGGCTCGGGGGAGCAGTACTTC,CASSRRGGSGEQYF
NA,TRBV5-1,TRBD2,TRBJ2-2,TGCGCCAGCAGCCCTCCGGGACTAGCGGGGCCCGGGGAGCTGTTTTTT,CASSPPGLAGPGELFF
NA,TRBV3-1/TRBV3-2,NA,TRBJ2-3,TGTGCCAGCAGCCGAGGACACATGAACACAGATACGCAGTATTTT,CASSRGHMNTDTQYF
NA,TRBV9,TRBD1,TRBJ1-2,TGTGCCAGCAGCGTAGTAGACAGGGCTACCTATGGCTACACCTTC,CASSVVDRATYGYTF
NA,TRBV10-3,TRBD1,TRBJ1-6,TGTGCCATCAGCACTAGACAGGGAGGTGATTCACCCCTCCACTTT,CAISTRQGGDSPLHF
NA,TRBV4-1,TRBD2,TRBJ2-7,TGCGCCAGCAGCCAAGAGGGTGGTCGGGAGGGCCCGGGCTCCTACGAGCAGTACTTC,CASSQEGGREGPGSYEQYF
NA,TRBV6-5,NA,TRBJ2-2,TGTGCCAGCAGTTACATCTCCTCGGCCGGGGAGCTGTTTTTT,CASSYISSAGELFF
NA,TRBV7-2,TRBD2,TRBJ2-2,TGTGCCAGCAGCAGCAGGACTAGCCTCGCCGGGGAGCTGTTTTTT,CASSSRTSLAGELFF
NA,TRBV9,TRBD2,TRBJ2-3,TGTGCCAGCAGCGTAGCTGCTAGCGGGGGCACAGATACGCAGTATTTT,CASSVAASGGTDTQYF
NA,TRBV28,NA,TRBJ1-4,TGTGCCAGCAGCTGGGGTGCCGGGGTCGTAATAGATGAAAAACTGTTTTTT,CASSWGAGVVIDEKLFF
once,TRBV24-1,NA,TRBJ1-2,TGTGCCACCAATGACGGCTATGGCTACACCTTC,CATNDGYGYTF
NA,TRBV6-5,NA,TRBJ2-7,TGTGCCAGCAGTTCCTTAACCCTGGCGGGATACGAGCAGTACTTC,CASSSLTLAGYEQYF
NA,TRBV7-2,NA,TRBJ2-7,TGTGCCAGCAGCGAGGACTTGTACGAGCAGTACTTC,CASSEDLYEQYF
NA,TRBV5-1,NA,TRBJ2-3,TGCGCCAGCAGCTCACAGGGATTTGAGACAGATACGCAGTATTTT,CASSSQGFETDTQYF
few,TRBV19,TRBD1,TRBJ2-7,TGTGCCAGTAGTATAGTAGGGGGCGATGGTAAGCAGTACTTC,CASSIVGGDGKQYF
NA,TRBV19,TRBD1,TRBJ1-5,TGTGCCAGTAGTATCCAGGGGGCTAGCAATCAGCCCCAGCATTTT,CASSIQGASNQPQHF
once,TRBV9,NA,TRBJ1-1,TGTGCCAGCAGCGTAGGGATGGGGGCACCCCTTGAAGCTTTCTTT,CASSVGMGAPLEAFF
NA,TRBV5-6,NA,TRBJ1-4,TGTGCCAGCAGTGAGCGTTCCGGGGATGAAAAACTGTTTTTT,CASSERSGDEKLFF
NA,TRBV4-1,TRBD1,TRBJ2-2,TGCGCCAGCAGCCGCGGACAGGGGCCCACCGGGGAGCTGTTTTTT,CASSRGQGPTGELFF
NA,TRBV3-1/TRBV3-2,NA,TRBJ1-4,TGTGCCAGCAGCCGAACACCGGGACAACCTAATGAAAAACTGTTTTTT,CASSRTPGQPNEKLFF
NA,TRBV11-2,TRBD1,TRBJ1-1,TGTGCCAGCAGCTGGTCCGGGACAGGGGACACTGAAGCTTTCTTT,CASSWSGTGDTEAFF
NA,TRBV5-1,NA,TRBJ1-3,TGCGCCAGCAAACCTCCCGGTGGAAACACCATATATTTT,CASKPPGGNTIYF
once,TRBV5-1,NA,TRBJ1-6,TGCGCCAGCAGCTTCAGGGCAGACCCAAATTCACCCCTCCACTTT,CASSFRADPNSPLHF
NA,TRBV5-8,TRBD1,TRBJ1-5,TGTGCCAGCAGCTCCGGACAGGCCGTGGCTCAGCCCCAGCATTTT,CASSSGQAVAQPQHF
NA,TRBV28,TRBD2,TRBJ2-3,TGTGCCAGCAGTTCTCCCGTGACTAGCGGGAAAGATACGCAGTATTTT,CASSSPVTSGKDTQYF
NA,TRBV30,NA,TRBJ1-1,TGTGCCTGGAGCTATCGGGGGGTGAACACTGAAGCTTTCTTT,CAWSYRGVNTEAFF
NA,TRBV14,NA,TRBJ1-3,TGTGCCAGCAGCCACGGACAGTTCTCTGGAAACACCATATATTTT,CASSHGQFSGNTIYF
NA,TRBV18,TRBD1,TRBJ2-1,TGTGCCAGCTCAGATACCGACAGGGGACAGTTCTTC,CASSDTDRGQFF
NA,TRBV19,TRBD1,TRBJ2-3,TGTGCCAGTGGCCCGAACCCCGGACAGGGGGCCACAGATACGCAGTATTTT,CASGPNPGQGATDTQYF
NA,TRBV25-1,NA,TRBJ2-5,TGTGCCAGCAGTGCGCCACAGGGACGATCGGAGACCCAGTACTTC,CASSAPQGRSETQYF
NA,TRBV29-1,NA,TRBJ2-3,TGCAGCGTTGAAGTTCCTAGCCCCGAACTGACAGATACGCAGTATTTT,CSVEVPSPELTDTQYF
few,TRBV28,NA,TRBJ1-2,TGTGCCAGCAGCTCAGGACAGAACTATGGCTACACCTTC,CASSSGQNYGYTF
NA,TRBV18,NA,TRBJ1-1,TGTGCCAGCTCACCCCCCGGGGGGGCAAGAACTGAAGCTTTCTTT,CASSPPGGARTEAFF
NA,TRBV19,TRBD1,TRBJ2-5,TGTGCCAGTAGTACGGGACAGGCGAAGACCCAGTACTTC,CASSTGQAKTQYF